The source of this T cell receptor beta chain is a study of T cells in Graves' hyperthyroidism and ophthalmopathy. Regions amplified from RNA transcripts were the TCR beta CDR3 regions. The HTBI primer set served for first-round RT-PCR of the TCR CDR3. A single record per CDR3 protein comes from TCRdb applying MiXCR to the multiplex PCR reads. The sample lists fewer than 400,000 distinct CDR3 sequences, roughly 13% occurring once. This clonotype was detected ten times or more. Its antigen is not identified. The CDR3 covers 14 residues. V lost 2 bases, J lost 8 bases, and 13 bases lay in between. The germline gives CDR1 KGHSH, CDR2 LQKENI. Broader study findings: With a median lead of 6.5 months before onset, the model predicted ophthalmopathy.

V gene TRBV18 combines with J gene TRBJ2-1; D remains ambiguous. Sequenced material: blood. This receptor was identified in a man between 45 and 60 years old with Graves' ophthalmopathy. CDR3 protein: CASSPGPRTDEQFF. In nucleotides, the CDR3 is TGTGCCAGCTCACCAGGGCCCAGGACGGATGAGCAGTTCTTC.